This T cell receptor (beta chain) was found in a study of CD8+CD57+ T cells in acquired aplastic anemia. Genomic DNA provided the template from which TCR beta VDJ and CDR3 profiles were obtained. TCRdb re-analysed the reads in MiXCR, keeping a single row per CDR3 protein. The data contain hundreds of thousands of distinct CDR3 sequences, approximately 32% of them singletons. Trimming stripped 1 base from V and 3 bases from J, with 11 bases between. The CDR3 is 14 residues long. Germline CDR1 SQVTM, CDR2 ANQGSEA. An expansion of CD8+CD57+ cells by flow cytometry had been shown in patients chosen for sequencing. This clonotype was detected only a few times.

Sequences were obtained from sorted CD4+, CD8+, or CD8+CD57+ T cells (not recorded which) from PBMCs. The J gene is TRBJ2-3, the V gene TRBV29-1, with TRBD2 as a possible D gene (6 bases). This sequence was found in a human donor with aplastic anemia. CDR3 loop: CSVEGGVRTDTQYF. As DNA, the CDR3 is TGCAGCGTTGAAGGCGGGGTTCGAACAGATACGCAGTATTTT.